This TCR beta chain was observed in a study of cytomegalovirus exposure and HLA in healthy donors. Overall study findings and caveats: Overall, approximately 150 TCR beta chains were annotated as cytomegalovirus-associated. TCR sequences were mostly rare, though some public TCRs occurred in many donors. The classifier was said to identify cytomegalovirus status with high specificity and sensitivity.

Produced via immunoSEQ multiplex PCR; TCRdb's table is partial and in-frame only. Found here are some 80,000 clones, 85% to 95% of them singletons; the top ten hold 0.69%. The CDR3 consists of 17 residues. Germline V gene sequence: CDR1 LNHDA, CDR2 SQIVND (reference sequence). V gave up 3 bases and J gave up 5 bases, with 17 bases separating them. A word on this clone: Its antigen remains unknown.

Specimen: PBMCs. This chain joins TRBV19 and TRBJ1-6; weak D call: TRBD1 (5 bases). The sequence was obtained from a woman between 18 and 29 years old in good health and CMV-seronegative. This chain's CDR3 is CASSILIGGLDNSPLHF. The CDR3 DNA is TGTGCCAGTAGTATTTTGATTGGGGGACTCGATAATTCACCCCTCCACTTT.